This entry concerns a single T cell receptor (beta chain). Genomic DNA of each subset was evenly split across several immunoSEQ plates. Sequencing was performed with immunoSEQ multiplex PCR; in TCRdb, only in-frame clones are kept and a portion is missing. The sample records 300,000 to 400,000 clones, over 70% being singletons. The sample belongs to a study of shared clonotypes between healthy human individuals. V was shortened by 6 bases and J by 2 bases, with 11 bases between the two germline ends. CDR1 and CDR2 from the germline V gene are MDHEN and SYDVKM. The CDR3 has 13 residues. The V gene is TRBV28, the J gene TRBJ2-7; a possible D gene is TRBD2 (5 bases). This clonotype originated in a man younger than 45 in good health. Sequencing was performed on memory CD4+ T cells sorted from blood. The subset denotes: CD45RA-negative fraction. CDR3 nucleotide sequence: TGTGCCAGCAGATATGACGGGGCCTACGAGCAGTACTTC. Its protein is CASRYDGAYEQYF.